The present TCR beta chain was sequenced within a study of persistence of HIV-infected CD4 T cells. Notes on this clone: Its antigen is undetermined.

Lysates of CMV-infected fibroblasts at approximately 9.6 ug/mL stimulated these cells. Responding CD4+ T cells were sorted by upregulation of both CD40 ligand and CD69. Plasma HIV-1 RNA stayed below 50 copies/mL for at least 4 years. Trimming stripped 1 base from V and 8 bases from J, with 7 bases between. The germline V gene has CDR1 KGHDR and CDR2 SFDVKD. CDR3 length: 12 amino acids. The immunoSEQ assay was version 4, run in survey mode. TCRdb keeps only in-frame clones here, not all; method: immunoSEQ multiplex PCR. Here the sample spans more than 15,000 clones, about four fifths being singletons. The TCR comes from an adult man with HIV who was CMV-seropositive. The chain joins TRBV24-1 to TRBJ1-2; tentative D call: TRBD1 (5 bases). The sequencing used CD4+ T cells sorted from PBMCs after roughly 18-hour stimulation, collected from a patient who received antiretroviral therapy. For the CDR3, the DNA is TGTGCCACCAGTGATTTCAACAGGGGCTACACCTTC. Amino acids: CATSDFNRGYTF.